The clone carrying this T cell receptor (beta chain) was recorded once. This sample was included in a study of blood T cell repertoires in COVID-19. In the study overall: PBMCs, B-cell-depleted T cells, or T cells provided the cDNA or gDNA that made up the material.

The participants were between about 18 and 90 years old and came from about two dozen US areas. Allocation to cohorts depended on clinical history reported by the participants. Recovered status in Cohort 3 required two negative PCRs, clearance, or symptom resolution. This CDR3 contains 16 residues. Germline CDR1 is LNHDA and CDR2 is SQIVND (reference sequence). The germline V and J ends were trimmed by 6 bases and 2 bases, with 16 bases remaining between them. Profiling relied on immunoSEQ multiplex PCR, and the TCRdb table lists in-frame clones only, not all of them. Among about 240,000 clones listed, about 89% were seen once.

This chain links TRBV19 with TRBJ1-4; a possible D gene is TRBD1 (6 bases). This sequence originates from a woman younger than 45 who had recovered from COVID-19. Sequencing was performed on PBMCs or T cells enriched from blood (not recorded which). In DNA form, the CDR3 reads TGTGCCAGTAGCGAAGACCCAGGGGTCACTAATGAAAAACTGTTTTTT. It encodes CASSEDPGVTNEKLFF.